This TCR beta chain stems from a study of T cell responses to AZD1222 COVID-19 vaccine. TCRdb's copy holds only in-frame clones and misses some; the assay was immunoSEQ multiplex PCR. Of about 170,000 clones detected, over 85% appear once; the ten largest clones hold 1.6%. The germline V and J ends were trimmed by 2 bases and 3 bases, with 8 bases remaining between them. This CDR3 region has 13 residues. Germline values: CDR1 GTSNPN, CDR2 SVGIG (reference sequence). The TCR originated in an adult in good health. Sequenced here: peripheral blood, sampled on day 0 of AZD1222 vaccination. This chain connects TRBV30 to TRBJ1-3; D not certain. Written as DNA, the CDR3 is TGTGCCTGGAGTCAAGGGTATGGAAACACCATATATTTT. Protein sequence: CAWSQGYGNTIYF.